This T cell receptor beta chain is from a study of CD8+ T cells in alopecia areata. RNA extraction and reverse transcription yielded cDNA as sequencing template. Sequencing was performed with immunoSEQ multiplex PCR; in TCRdb, only in-frame clones are kept and a portion is missing. The data show over 200,000 clones, with around three fifths seen just once and 3.5% to 5% held by the top ten. CDR1 SEHNR and CDR2 FQNEAQ come from the germline V gene (reference sequence). V was clipped by 5 bases and J by 6 bases; unmatched bases: 15. This CDR3 region has 18 residues. As for treatment: oral pan-JAK inhibitor, 5-10 mg twice daily. Patients with alopecia areata provided lesional scalp punch biopsies as well as peripheral blood.

The chain is built from TRBV7-9 and TRBJ2-1; 11 bases map to TRBD2. The sequencing here drew on CD4+ T cells sorted from blood, taken at week 4, from a patient treated with tofacitinib. The sequence came from a human donor with alopecia areata. The CDR3 sequence is CASSLGSSGGARSNEQFF. The CDR3 DNA follows: TGTGCCAGCAGCCTCGGGAGTAGCGGGGGGGCTCGGAGCAATGAGCAGTTCTTC.